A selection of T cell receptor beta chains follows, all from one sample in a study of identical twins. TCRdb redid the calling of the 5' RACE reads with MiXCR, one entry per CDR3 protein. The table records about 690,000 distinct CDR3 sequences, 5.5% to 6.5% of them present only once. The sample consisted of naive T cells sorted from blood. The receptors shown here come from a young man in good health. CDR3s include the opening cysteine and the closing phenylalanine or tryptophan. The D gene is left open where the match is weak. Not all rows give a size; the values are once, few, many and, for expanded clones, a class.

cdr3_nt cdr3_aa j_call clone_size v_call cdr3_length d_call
TGCGCCAGCAGTCACAGAGGCTCTGAAAACACCATATATTTT CASSHRGSENTIYF TRBJ1-3 few TRBV5-1 14 NA
TGTGCCAGCAGGAATGGGGTTTACGAGCAGTACTTC CASRNGVYEQYF TRBJ2-7 NA TRBV28 12 NA
TGTGCCATCAGTGACGGTGGAGGCGAAAAACTGTTTTTT CAISDGGGEKLFF TRBJ1-4 many TRBV10-3 13 NA
TGTGCCAGCAGCTTAAGCAGCAGCGGACAATTAACCCAGTACTTC CASSLSSSGQLTQYF TRBJ2-5 NA TRBV7-3 15 NA
TGTGCCAGCTCACCGGGACAGCATGAGCAGTTCTTC CASSPGQHEQFF TRBJ2-1 many TRBV18 12 TRBD1
TGTGCCAGCAGTTTTGGGGGGCGCATCTCCTACGAGCAGTACTTC CASSFGGRISYEQYF TRBJ2-7 many TRBV12-3/TRBV12-4 15 NA
TGTGCCAGCAGCCGACGGACAGGGGGCTTAACTGAAGCTTTCTTT CASSRRTGGLTEAFF TRBJ1-1 few TRBV21-1 15 NA
TGCAGTGCTGGTCAGCGACTAGAAAGCAATGAGCAGTTCTTC CSAGQRLESNEQFF TRBJ2-1 many TRBV20-1 14 NA
TGCAGCGTTACTAGGGACGGCACAGATACGCAGTATTTT CSVTRDGTDTQYF TRBJ2-3 many TRBV29-1 13 NA
TGCAGTGCTAGAGATTTAGGGGAGACTCCCTCCTACAATGAGCAGTTCTTC CSARDLGETPSYNEQFF TRBJ2-1 few TRBV20-1 17 NA
TGTGCCAGCAGTGTACGGGGGGCTGGCGACTATGGCTACACCTTC CASSVRGAGDYGYTF TRBJ1-2 NA TRBV2 15 NA
TGTGCCAGCAGTTACGGAGGGTCGTCAGCCCAAATGAACACTGAAGCTTTCTTT CASSYGGSSAQMNTEAFF TRBJ1-1 many TRBV6-5 18 NA
TGCGCCAGCAGCTTAGGGCAAAACCACCTGAACACTGAAGCTTTCTTT CASSLGQNHLNTEAFF TRBJ1-1 many TRBV5-1 16 NA
TGCGCCAGCAGCCCCAACTCGGCGCACCACACCGGGGAGCTGTTTTTT CASSPNSAHHTGELFF TRBJ2-2 many TRBV5-1 16 NA
TGTGCCAGCTCACCACAGCACACAGATACGCAGTATTTT CASSPQHTDTQYF TRBJ2-3 NA TRBV18 13 NA
TGTGCCAGCAGCGTAGCTACCGGACAGGGGGTTCACTATGAGCAGTTCTTC CASSVATGQGVHYEQFF TRBJ2-1 many TRBV9 17 TRBD1
TGTGCCAGCAGAGGTCTGGTCGGGGAGCTGTTTTTT CASRGLVGELFF TRBJ2-2 many TRBV2 12 NA
TGCGCCAGCAGCCAGGGACTAGCGGGGTCTCGAAATGAGCAGTTCTTC CASSQGLAGSRNEQFF TRBJ2-1 NA TRBV4-3 16 TRBD2
TGTGCCAGCAGGTCAGGACAGGGCGCTGAAGCTTTCTTT CASRSGQGAEAFF TRBJ1-1 many TRBV27 13 TRBD1
TGCAGTGCTAGTATAAGAACTACCATCCAAGAGACCCAGTACTTC CSASIRTTIQETQYF TRBJ2-5 NA TRBV20-1 15 NA
TGTGCCAGCAGCTCCTATGGTAGCGGAAGGCCCAATGAGCAGTTCTTC CASSSYGSGRPNEQFF TRBJ2-1 many TRBV7-2 16 NA
TGCAGTGCTCCTGCTAGCGGGAGAACAGATACGCAGTATTTT CSAPASGRTDTQYF TRBJ2-3 few TRBV20-1 14 TRBD2
TGTGCCAGCAGCTTTATCGGGGCAGGTGTACTTGAGACCCAGTACTTC CASSFIGAGVLETQYF TRBJ2-5 many TRBV7-2 16 NA
TGTGCCATCAGTGGACAGACCCAAGAGACCCAGTACTTC CAISGQTQETQYF TRBJ2-5 NA TRBV10-3 13 NA
TGCAGTGCTAGAGAGGGGGGCGTTGACGCGGAGGAGCAGTACTTC CSAREGGVDAEEQYF TRBJ2-7 NA TRBV20-1 15 NA
TGTGCCAGCAGTTTGACGGAGGCAATGGGAAAACTGTTTTTT CASSLTEAMGKLFF TRBJ1-4 few TRBV12-3/TRBV12-4 14 NA
TGTGCCAGCAGCTTGGAGGGGTCAGGGGGCACAGATACGCAGTATTTT CASSLEGSGGTDTQYF TRBJ2-3 NA TRBV5-5 16 NA
TGTGCCAGCAGTTTAGGAAGGAGCCAGCCCCAGCATTTT CASSLGRSQPQHF TRBJ1-5 many TRBV12-3/TRBV12-4 13 NA
TGTGCCAGCAGCTTAGCGGCGGCAGGTGAGCAGTACTTC CASSLAAAGEQYF TRBJ2-7 NA TRBV7-9 13 NA
TGCAGCGTGAGAGGAGCGGACCTAACCGAGCAGTTCTTC CSVRGADLTEQFF TRBJ2-1 many TRBV29-1 13 NA
TGTGCCAGCTCCCCTCTAGCGGGAGTCTCCGAGCAGTACTTC CASSPLAGVSEQYF TRBJ2-7 many TRBV18 14 TRBD2
TGTGCCAGCACCGGACCCCTTTCGGGTGATTCTTACGAAGCTTTCTTT CASTGPLSGDSYEAFF TRBJ1-1 NA TRBV7-9 16 NA
TGCGCCAGCAGTGGACTTTGGGGCGGATACGGCAATGAGCAGTTCTTC CASSGLWGGYGNEQFF TRBJ2-1 many TRBV10-2 16 NA
TGTGCCAGTAGTATTAGGTGGCCGGGAAACACCATATATTTT CASSIRWPGNTIYF TRBJ1-3 few TRBV19 14 NA
TGTGCCAGCAGCTTAGCACGGACGGGAGTGGGAGAGACCCAGTACTTC CASSLARTGVGETQYF TRBJ2-5 NA TRBV7-9 16 NA